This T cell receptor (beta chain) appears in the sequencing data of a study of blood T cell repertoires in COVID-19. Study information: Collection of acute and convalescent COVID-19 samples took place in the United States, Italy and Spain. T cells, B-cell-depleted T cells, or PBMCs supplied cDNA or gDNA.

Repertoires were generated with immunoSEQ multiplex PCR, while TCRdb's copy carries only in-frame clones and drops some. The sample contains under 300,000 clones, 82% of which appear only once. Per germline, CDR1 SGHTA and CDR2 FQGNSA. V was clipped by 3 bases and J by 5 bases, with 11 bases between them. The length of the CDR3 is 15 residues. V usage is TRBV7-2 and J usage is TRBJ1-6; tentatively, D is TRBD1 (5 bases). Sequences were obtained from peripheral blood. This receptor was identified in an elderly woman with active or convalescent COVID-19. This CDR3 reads CASSFRAGDNSPLHF. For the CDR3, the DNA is TGTGCCAGCAGCTTTAGGGCGGGGGATAATTCACCCCTCCACTTT.